Detailed here is one TCR beta chain. Its antigen is not identified. This sample stems from a study of vaccination effects on CD4 cells after COVID-19. Study background: Viral peptide pool expansion of antigen-specific CD4+ T cells preceded sequencing in the ViraFEST assay. Three patients who were convalescent were sampled early, at day +14, and again late after vaccination. Post-vaccine draws lagged the second dose by a median of 72 days.

Assay used: immunoSEQ multiplex PCR; TCRdb lists only in-frame clones, some missing. The table shows 30,000 to 35,000 clones, with roughly 75% occurring only once. General study results and limits: Among infection- and vaccine-induced clones, marked clonal contraction occurred late after vaccination.

Having been cultured for ten to eleven days, the cells underwent CD4+ T cell isolation. The person acquired a PCR-confirmed SARS-CoV-2 infection between March and December 2020. The cohort was immunized with two doses of either the BNT162b2 or mRNA-1273 vaccine. The V segment lost 2 bases and the J segment 0 bases; nucleotides outside the gene matches: 6. CDR1 is SGHAT and CDR2 is FQNNGV in the germline V gene. This CDR3 has 16 residues. V gene TRBV11-2 combines with J gene TRBJ2-7, with TRBD2 matching 8 bases. This sample comprised CD4+ T cells from PBMCs cultured without peptide, obtained after COVID-19 vaccination. The sequence came from a human donor who had a prior SARS-CoV-2 infection. The CDR3 DNA reads TGTGCCAGCAGCTTAAGACTAGCGCCGCCCTCCTACGAGCAGTACTTC. Translated: CASSLRLAPPSYEQYF.